This T cell receptor (beta chain) appears in the sequencing data of a study of cytomegalovirus exposure and HLA in healthy donors. Across the study: Prior work identified 117 million unique TCR beta sequences in approximately 180 million T cells.

Germline V gives CDR1 SGHDT, CDR2 YYEEEE. Trimming stripped 0 bases from V and 0 bases from J, with 16 bases between. The CDR3 is 18 amino acids. PCR employed 60 Vbeta and 13 Jbeta primers. Measured with immunoSEQ multiplex PCR; TCRdb has only the in-frame clones, and not every one. This repertoire shows 100,000 to 150,000 clones, approximately 82% found once; its top ten account for 20%. The chain is built from TRBV5-6 and TRBJ2-1; D unresolved. The sequence came from a man in his late teens or twenties in good health and CMV-seropositive. The sample was PBMCs. CDR3 sequence reads: CASSLVVFHSSSYNEQFF. CDR3 nucleotide sequence: TGTGCCAGCAGCTTGGTAGTATTCCACTCGAGCTCCTACAATGAGCAGTTCTTC.